This T cell receptor beta chain was sequenced for a study of vaccination effects on CD4 cells after COVID-19. Study-level background: Either the BNT162b2 or mRNA-1273 vaccine was given to participants in two doses. Regarding the study as a whole: Long after vaccination, the clones induced by infection and by vaccine shrank markedly in size.

Antigen-specific CD4+ T cells were expanded (with viral peptide pools) by the ViraFEST assay ahead of sequencing. Culturing for ten to eleven days preceded CD4+ T cell isolation. Negative nucleocapsid antibody tests before and after vaccination confirmed no previous SARS-CoV-2 infection. Peptides at around 10 ug/ml and IL-2 at approximately 9.1 IU/ml were added to more than 1.5 million PBMC per well. At days 3 and 7, half of the medium was exchanged for IL-2 medium. Note on this clone: The antigen remains undetermined.

Using immunoSEQ multiplex PCR, the repertoire was profiled, and TCRdb retains in-frame clones only, with some absent. The repertoire holds tens of thousands of clones, with approximately 70% as singletons. V was trimmed by 5 bases and J by 4 bases, leaving 7 bases between them. Germline CDR1 and CDR2: KGHDR and SFDVKD. The CDR3 has 12 residues. The clonotype comes from a human donor who received a COVID-19 vaccine. The sample consisted of CD4+ T cells from PBMCs cultured with HCoV-OC43 spike peptides, taken before COVID-19 vaccination. Subset meaning: HCoV-OC43 spike overlapping peptide pool stimulation. The J gene is TRBJ2-5, the V gene TRBV24-1; D possibly matches TRBD1 or TRBD2 (5 bases each). Here the CDR3 reads CATSVGTETQYF. The CDR3 nucleotides are TGTGCCACCAGTGTAGGGACAGAGACCCAGTACTTC.